The T cell receptor (beta chain) described here comes from a study of blood T cell repertoires in COVID-19. In the study overall: Italy, Spain and the United States were the sources of the convalescent and acute COVID-19 samples. Nucleic acid was either cDNA or gDNA, and it came from T cells, B-cell-depleted T cells, or PBMCs.

The assay was immunoSEQ multiplex PCR, and TCRdb's table has in-frame clones only and misses some. The sample lists approximately 170,000 clones, around 83% seen once, with about 3.5% in the top ten. The age range of participants was about 18 to 95 years, with residence in under 30 US areas. Clinical history as reported by participants underpinned cohort assignment. Trimming took 1 base from V and 4 from J, leaving 12 bases between them. The CDR3 is made up of 15 amino acids. From germline, CDR1 is SGHRS and CDR2 YFSETQ. The sequence came from a woman between 50 and 59 years old in a cohort exposed to, infected with or recovered from COVID-19 (not recorded which). The sequenced sample consisted of PBMCs or T cells enriched from blood (not recorded which). The chain recombines TRBV5-1 with TRBJ2-1; D is perhaps TRBD1 (6 bases). This chain's CDR3 is CASSLTPDRYNEQFF. CDR3 bases: TGCGCCAGCAGCTTGACACCGGACAGATACAATGAGCAGTTCTTC. Using reference TRBV5-1 and TRBJ2-1 for the parts outside the CDR3, the full variable domain is KAGVTQTPRYLIKTRGQQVTLSCSPISGHRSVSWYQQTPGQGLQFLFEYFSETQRNKGNFPGRFSGRQFSNSRSEMNVSTLELGDSALYLCASSLTPDRYNEQFFGPGTRLTVL.